This TCR beta chain was sequenced for a study of OX40 agonist ivuxolimab in advanced cancers. Study results and caveats: Determination of antigen specificity was not performed for the expanded peripheral T cells. With doses of 0.1 to 3.0 mg/kg, CD4+ and CD8+ blood T cells had undergone clonal expansion by week 6.

Here immunoSEQ multiplex PCR was the method, and the copy in TCRdb shows in-frame clones only, minus some. The sample includes approximately 35,000 clones, around 90% seen only once; the top ten take 35% to 45%. Blood draws occurred at baseline, cycle 4 day 1, and cycle 7 day 1. This CDR3 region has 14 residues. Deletions cut 3 bases from V and 0 bases from J, with 6 bases between. Germline CDR1 is SEHNR and CDR2 is FQNEAQ (reference sequence). A remark on this clone: Its target is not known.

Material: CD4+ or CD8+ T cells sorted from blood, obtained in a trial of the OX40 agonist ivuxolimab. J is TRBJ2-1 and V is TRBV7-9; unclear D gene. The origin of this receptor is an adult with an advanced solid tumor such as melanoma, head and neck, liver or kidney cancer. The CDR3 DNA is TGTGCCAGCAGCTTGGCGTCCTCCTACAATGAGCAGTTCTTC. Translation gives CASSLASSYNEQFF.